Listed below are T cell receptor beta chains from one sample, sequenced in a study of blood T cell repertoires in COVID-19. The method was immunoSEQ multiplex PCR; TCRdb's version includes in-frame clones alone and lacks a portion of them. The table lists about 280,000 clones, approximately 85% of them singletons. The sample was PBMCs or T cells enriched from blood (not recorded which). These TCRs come from a woman in her twenties or thirties who had recovered from COVID-19. The CDR3 runs from the conserved cysteine through the conserved F or W. Fields, in order: V gene, D gene, J gene, clone size, CDR3 DNA, CDR3 protein. A D gene is named only where the DNA matches it firmly. Only part of the rows carry a size: once, few, many, or a class if the clone is expanded.

TRBV18	TRBD1	TRBJ1-2	few	TGTGCCAGCTCACCACGGTCAGGGGGCCTCGGCTACACCTTC	CASSPRSGGLGYTF
TRBV5-5	TRBD1	TRBJ1-1	NA	TGTGCCAGCAGCGGGACAGGTGAAGCGGCTTTCTTT	CASSGTGEAAFF
TRBV28	TRBD2	TRBJ2-7	once	TGTGCCAGCAGTGCGTCCAGGGTGAGCGGGAGGGCGACCTACGAGCAGTACTTC	CASSASRVSGRATYEQYF
TRBV5-4	TRBD1	TRBJ1-1	once	TGTGCCAGCAGCAGACCCACAGGGGGCTTCCCACACGAAGCTTTCTTT	CASSRPTGGFPHEAFF
TRBV6-5	NA	TRBJ2-7	NA	TGTGCCAGCAGTTACGGGGAGACCTACGAGCAGTACTTC	CASSYGETYEQYF
TRBV7-2	TRBD2	TRBJ2-3	NA	TGTGCCAGCAGCTTTGACTCCCGGGGGGGGACGCAGTATTTT	CASSFDSRGGTQYF
TRBV11-2	NA	TRBJ1-1	NA	TGTGCCAGCAGCCCGACTCCAGGGCTTCACACTGAAGCTTTCTTT	CASSPTPGLHTEAFF
TRBV7-9	TRBD1	TRBJ1-1	NA	TGTGCCAGCAGCTGGGACGGACAGGGGGGGCAAGCTTTCTTT	CASSWDGQGGQAFF
TRBV19	NA	TRBJ1-1	NA	TGTGCCAGTAGGATGGGGGGTCCTAGGATCCTGAACACTGAAGCTTTCTTT	CASRMGGPRILNTEAFF
TRBV27	NA	TRBJ1-1	NA	TGTGCCAGCAGTTTCTCAGGGGTGAACACTGAAGCTTTCTTT	CASSFSGVNTEAFF
TRBV5-1	TRBD1	TRBJ1-2	NA	TGCGCCAGCAGCGTAACAGGGGGTTCGGGCTACACCTTC	CASSVTGGSGYTF
TRBV5-4	NA	TRBJ2-3	NA	TGTGCCAGCAGCTTGGCACCTCAGGTTAGCACAGATACGCAGTATTTT	CASSLAPQVSTDTQYF
TRBV2	TRBD2	TRBJ2-5	NA	TGTGCCAGCAGTGATTATCGACTAGCTGAGACCCAGTACTTC	CASSDYRLAETQYF
TRBV19	TRBD2	TRBJ2-7	NA	TGTGCCAGTAGTATTGTTGGGCGTCTTACCGTCGGACTAGCGGGGAGCTCCTACGAGCAGTACTTC	CASSIVGRLTVGLAGSSYEQYF
TRBV27	TRBD1	TRBJ2-1	NA	TGTGCCAGCAATTATATTGGGACAGGGGGCTATGAGCAGTTCTTC	CASNYIGTGGYEQFF
TRBV5-1	NA	TRBJ1-1	NA	TGCGCCAGCAGCCCAGACAGGCAAGAAGCTTTCTTT	CASSPDRQEAFF
TRBV30	NA	TRBJ2-3	NA	TGTGCCTGGAGTTACGGTGAAGATACGCAGTATTTT	CAWSYGEDTQYF
TRBV5-1	TRBD2	TRBJ2-2	NA	TGCGCCAGCAGCTTCCGGACTAGCGTGAACACCGGGGAGCTGTTTTTT	CASSFRTSVNTGELFF
TRBV18	TRBD1	TRBJ1-2	NA	TGTGCCAGCTCACCGCAGGACAGGGGCTTGCATGGCTACACCTTC	CASSPQDRGLHGYTF
TRBV27	TRBD1	TRBJ1-5	NA	TGTGCCAGCAGCCAAACCAGGGGGCCCGTGCATTTT	CASSQTRGPVHF
TRBV6-6	NA	TRBJ1-2	NA	TGTGCCAGCAGCCCGGACGAGGGCTATGGCTACACCTTC	CASSPDEGYGYTF
TRBV25-1	NA	TRBJ2-7	NA	TGTGCCAGCAGTGTGGGGAGCTACGAGCAGTACTTC	CASSVGSYEQYF
TRBV18	NA	TRBJ1-2	once	TGTGCCAGCTCACCATTGGGTAACAGGGATGATGGCTACACCTTC	CASSPLGNRDDGYTF
TRBV5-6	NA	TRBJ1-2	NA	TGTGCCAGCAGCTTGGCCCCACAGGTGCATGGCTACACCTTC	CASSLAPQVHGYTF
TRBV6-5	NA	TRBJ1-1	NA	TGTGCCAGCAGGACAGTCCTCACTGAAGCTTTCTTT	CASRTVLTEAFF
TRBV6-1	TRBD2	TRBJ2-1	NA	TGTGCCAGCAGTGAAGGGGGGGGAGGATATGAGCAGTTCTTC	CASSEGGGGYEQFF
TRBV3-1/TRBV3-2	NA	TRBJ1-1	few	TGTGCCAGCAGCCCCTCCCCCCCGTTCCGAGCAGAAGCTTTCTTT	CASSPSPPFRAEAFF
TRBV6-1	NA	TRBJ1-2	NA	TGTGCCAGCAGTGCAGCGGGCCCAGCTAACTATGGCTACACCTTC	CASSAAGPANYGYTF
TRBV7-2	NA	TRBJ2-7	once	TGTGCCAGCAGTCTCGGGGGGCTTCGGGGCCTCTCCTACGAGCAGTACTTC	CASSLGGLRGLSYEQYF
TRBV27	TRBD1	TRBJ2-7	NA	TGTGCCAGCACCCTTAGGTCCGGGACAGGGCCAACCTACGAGCAGTACTTC	CASTLRSGTGPTYEQYF
TRBV9	NA	TRBJ1-2	NA	TGTGCCAGCAGCCCAGGACAGACTAACTATGGCTACACCTTC	CASSPGQTNYGYTF
TRBV28	NA	TRBJ1-1	few	TGTGCCAGCAGTACAGGGTCCACTGAAGCTTTCTTT	CASSTGSTEAFF
TRBV10-3	NA	TRBJ2-5	NA	TGTGCCATCAGTGAGCGCAGGGAAGAGACCCAGTACTTC	CAISERREETQYF
TRBV28	NA	TRBJ2-7	NA	TGTGCCAGCAGTTCGACCGGGACACAGTACGAGCAGTACTTC	CASSSTGTQYEQYF
TRBV28	NA	TRBJ2-7	once	TGTGCCAGCAGTTTATTGCGTACTCTCTCCTACGAGCAGTACTTC	CASSLLRTLSYEQYF
TRBV7-3	TRBD2	TRBJ2-1	NA	TGTGCCAGCAGCTTAACGGAGCGGGGGCCATACAATGAGCAGTTCTTC	CASSLTERGPYNEQFF
TRBV19	NA	TRBJ1-6	NA	TGTGCCACCTCAGGACAGTCAAATTCACCCCTCCACTTT	CATSGQSNSPLHF
TRBV7-2	TRBD2	TRBJ2-1	NA	TGTGCCAGCAGCGCCCTAGCGGGAGGTCTCTACAATGAGCAGTTCTTC	CASSALAGGLYNEQFF
TRBV13	TRBD2	TRBJ2-1	NA	TGTGCCAGCAAGCGGGGGGGTTACAATGAGCAGTTCTTC	CASKRGGYNEQFF
TRBV2	NA	TRBJ1-2	NA	TGTGCCAGTTTCTCCGGGACACACCAACTCGGCTACACCTTC	CASFSGTHQLGYTF
TRBV10-3	NA	TRBJ1-1	NA	TGTGCCATCAGTGAGTCGGTGGGGCACACTGAAGCTTTCTTT	CAISESVGHTEAFF
TRBV21-1	NA	TRBJ2-7	NA	TGTGCCAGCAGCAAAGGGGCAGCGGGGAACCCCTACGAGCAGTACTTC	CASSKGAAGNPYEQYF
TRBV5-1	TRBD1	TRBJ2-1	NA	TGCGCCAGCAGCTTGAAGACAGGGGTTGCTGAGCAGTTCTTC	CASSLKTGVAEQFF
TRBV7-9	NA	TRBJ2-3	NA	TGTGCCAGCAGCGGACTTAGCGATAGCACAGATACGCAGTATTTT	CASSGLSDSTDTQYF
TRBV4-3	NA	TRBJ1-2	NA	TGCGCCAGCAGCCAAGATTTGACAGACTATGGCTACACCTTC	CASSQDLTDYGYTF
TRBV21-1	NA	TRBJ2-7	NA	TGTGCCAGCAGGGGTGAGCCACCGGGACAGGGCCCCTACGAGCAGTACTTC	CASRGEPPGQGPYEQYF
TRBV2	NA	TRBJ2-7	once	TGTGCCAGCAGTCCTGCCTACGAGCAGTACTTC	CASSPAYEQYF
TRBV7-2	NA	TRBJ2-7	NA	TGTGCCAGCAGCTTAGTATCCTACGAGCAGTACTTC	CASSLVSYEQYF
TRBV11-3	NA	TRBJ2-7	once	TGTGCCAGCAGCCGACGTATCATTACGGGAAACGAGCAGTACTTC	CASSRRIITGNEQYF
TRBV2	NA	TRBJ1-3	NA	TGTGCCAGCGAGGGAGGCTCTGGAAACACCATATATTTT	CASEGGSGNTIYF
TRBV2	TRBD1	TRBJ1-2	once	TGTGCCAGCAGTCAAGAGACAGGGGGCTATGGCTACACCTTC	CASSQETGGYGYTF